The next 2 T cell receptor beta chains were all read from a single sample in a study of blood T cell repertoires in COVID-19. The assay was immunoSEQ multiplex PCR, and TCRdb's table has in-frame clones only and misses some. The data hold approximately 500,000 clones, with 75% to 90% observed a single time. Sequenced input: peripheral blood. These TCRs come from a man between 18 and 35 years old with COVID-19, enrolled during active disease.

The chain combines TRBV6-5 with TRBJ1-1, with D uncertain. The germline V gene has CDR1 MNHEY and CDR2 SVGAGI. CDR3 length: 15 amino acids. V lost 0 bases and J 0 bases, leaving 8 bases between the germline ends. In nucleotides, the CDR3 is TGTGCCAGCAGTTACTCTGCGGGATTGAACACTGAAGCTTTCTTT. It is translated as CASSYSAGLNTEAFF.

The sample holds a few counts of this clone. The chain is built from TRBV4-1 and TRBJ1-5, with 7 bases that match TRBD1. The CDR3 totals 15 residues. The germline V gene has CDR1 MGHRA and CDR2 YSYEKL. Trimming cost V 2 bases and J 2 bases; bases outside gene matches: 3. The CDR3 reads CASSQRQGGNQPQHF. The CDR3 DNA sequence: TGCGCCAGCAGCCAACGACAGGGTGGCAATCAGCCCCAGCATTTT.